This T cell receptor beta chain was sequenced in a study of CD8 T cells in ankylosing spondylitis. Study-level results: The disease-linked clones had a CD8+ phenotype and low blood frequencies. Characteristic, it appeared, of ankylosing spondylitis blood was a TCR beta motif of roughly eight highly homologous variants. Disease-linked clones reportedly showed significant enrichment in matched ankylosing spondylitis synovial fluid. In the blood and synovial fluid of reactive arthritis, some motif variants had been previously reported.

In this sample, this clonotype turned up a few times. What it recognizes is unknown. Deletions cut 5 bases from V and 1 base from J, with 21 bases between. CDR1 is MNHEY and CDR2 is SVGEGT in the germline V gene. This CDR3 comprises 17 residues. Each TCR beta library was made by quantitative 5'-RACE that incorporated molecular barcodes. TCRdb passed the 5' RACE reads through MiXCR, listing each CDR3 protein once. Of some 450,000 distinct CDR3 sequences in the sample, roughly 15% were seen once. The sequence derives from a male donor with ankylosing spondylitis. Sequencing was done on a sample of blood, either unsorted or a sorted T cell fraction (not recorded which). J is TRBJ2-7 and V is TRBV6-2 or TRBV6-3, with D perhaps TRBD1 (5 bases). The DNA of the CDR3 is TGTGCCAGCAGTCGGCCCGCGAGACCCAGGGATTCCTACGAGCAGTACTTC. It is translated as CASSRPARPRDSYEQYF.